What follows are 18 T cell receptor beta chains derived from one specimen sequenced in a study of T-cell memory formation after mild COVID-19. TCRdb independently ran MiXCR on the 5' RACE reads; one entry per CDR3 protein. The profile covers 300,000 to 350,000 distinct CDR3 sequences, with approximately 19% appearing a single time and under 25% taken by the ten largest. The sample taken for sequencing was PBMCs or a T cell subset sorted from them (not recorded which). The receptors stem from a man aged 18 to 29 who had mild COVID-19 (a few samples of this study predate the infection). Cell type and time point are not known.

This clonotype has more than one count but fewer than ten. The CDR3 protein is CASKEGGGLDTQYF. Written as DNA, the CDR3 is TGTGCCAGCAAAGAGGGGGGGGGCTTAGATACGCAGTATTTT. The chain joins TRBV7-8 to TRBJ2-3; tentative D call: TRBD2 (7 bases). Per germline, CDR1 SGHVS and CDR2 FQNEAQ. Between the trimmed V and J ends, which lost 7 bases and 5 bases, there was a span of 16 bases. The CDR3 loop spans 14 amino acids. The full variable domain, with the rest looked up from reference TRBV7-8 and TRBJ2-3, is GAGVSQSPRYKVAKRGQDVALRCDPISGHVSLFWYQQALGQGPEFLTYFQNEAQLDKSGLPSDRFFAERPEGSVSTLKIQRTQQEDSAVYLCASKEGGGLDTQYFGPGTRLTVL.

This clonotype was recorded a few times. This rearrangement joins TRBV27 to TRBJ2-3, with a possible D match to TRBD2 (5 bases). CDR3 length: 12 residues. The germline V gene encodes CDR1 MNHEY and CDR2 SMNVEV (reference sequence). Trimming pared 8 bases from V and 12 bases from J, leaving 18 bases between. CDR3: CASGPTGWSQYF. The CDR3 nucleotides read TGTGCCAGCGGTCCGACGGGATGGAGCCAGTATTTT.

The genes are TRBV19 and TRBJ1-1, with D maybe TRBD1 (6 bases). The V end was cut by 1 base, the J end by 0 bases, with 12 bases between. This CDR3 region has 16 residues. Germline V CDR1 and CDR2: LNHDA, SQIVND (reference sequence). CDR3 amino acids: CASSIVGGRMNTEAFF. The DNA of the CDR3 is TGTGCCAGTAGTATAGTTGGGGGCCGTATGAACACTGAAGCTTTCTTT.

There are many counts of this clonotype. The chain combines TRBV12-3 or TRBV12-4 with TRBJ2-7; 9 bases are a match to TRBD1. The CDR3 covers 14 residues. V gave up 6 bases and J gave up 0 bases; unmatched junction bases: 3. CDR3 amino acids: CASSRQGGSYEQYF. CDR3 DNA sequence: TGTGCCAGCAGCCGACAGGGGGGCTCCTACGAGCAGTACTTC.

The rearrangement joins TRBV30 to TRBJ2-3; the match to TRBD1 covers 10 bases. After removal of 1 base from V and 4 bases from J, the junction contained 11 bases not matched to a gene. Germline V gene data show CDR1 as GTSNPN and CDR2 as SVGIG (reference sequence). There are 17 residues in the CDR3. The CDR3 region is CAWSGPRQGAHPDTQYF. In DNA form, the CDR3 reads TGTGCCTGGAGTGGCCCTCGACAGGGGGCGCATCCAGATACGCAGTATTTT.

This clonotype was picked up many times. The DNA for the CDR3 is TGTGCCAGCAGCTTAGCCCCCCCAGCCTTTATGAACACTGAAGCTTTCTTT. This gives the protein CASSLAPPAFMNTEAFF. This chain links TRBV7-9 with TRBJ1-1; D ambiguous. The CDR3 has 17 amino acids. Trimming removed 0 bases at V and 0 bases at J, with 14 bases between. CDR1 and CDR2 from the germline V gene are SEHNR and FQNEAQ (reference sequence).

This clonotype has more than one count but fewer than ten. This rearrangement joins TRBV7-6 to TRBJ2-3; D possibly uses TRBD1 or TRBD2 (5 bases each). The CDR3 is made up of 14 amino acids. Germline lookup yields CDR1 SGHVS and CDR2 FNYEAQ. V lost 5 bases and J 1 base, leaving 10 bases between the germline ends. CDR3 sequence: CASSHRGGTDTQYF. The CDR3 region has the DNA TGTGCCAGCAGCCATAGGGGAGGCACAGATACGCAGTATTTT.

In this sample, this clonotype turned up a few times. The chain is built from TRBV11-2 and TRBJ1-5; no firm D call. Germline V gives CDR1 SGHAT, CDR2 FQNNGV. The CDR3 extends over 15 amino acids. Trimming took 3 bases from V and 5 from J, leaving 14 bases between them. The CDR3 DNA reads as TGTGCCAGCAGCTTTAAAGGTCTGAAGGATCAGCCCCAGCATTTT. Translating it yields CASSFKGLKDQPQHF.

This clonotype was recorded a few times. V usage is TRBV20-1 and J usage is TRBJ2-1; either TRBD1 or TRBD2 may fit D (5 bases each). CDR1 is DFQATT and CDR2 is SNEGSKA in the germline V gene (reference sequence). CDR3 size: 10 residues. The ends were cut back, 5 bases at V and 9 bases at J, with 8 bases in the middle. CDR3 in DNA: TGCAGTGCTCGGGACCGTGAGCAGTTCTTC. Its translation: CSARDREQFF.

This clonotype was picked up a small number of times. Lacking the conserved final phenylalanine or tryptophan, this CDR3 likely reflects a read error. The DNA is omitted, as the CDR3 cannot be located on it reliably, and the CDR3 follows TCRdb's listing. The V call is TRBV6-1, the J call TRBJ1-1; no check of the table's D call, TRBD1, against the DNA was made. The germline CDR1 and CDR2 sequences are MNHNS and SASEGT. The CDR3 adds up to 10 amino acids, both ends counted. CDR3 loop: CASSEVAPRL.

This clonotype appeared a few times. This chain uses TRBV7-6 with TRBJ1-6, with D unresolved. Germline CDR1 reads SGHVS; CDR2 reads FNYEAQ. Trimming shortened V by 10 bases and J by 7 bases, and 17 bases separated the two germline ends. The CDR3 contains 14 residues. CDR3 nucleotide sequence: TGTGCCAAGCTTAGGTTGATGGAGAATTCACCCCTCCACTTT. As protein: CAKLRLMENSPLHF.

J is TRBJ2-3 and V is TRBV12-3 or TRBV12-4; no firm D call. The CDR3 totals 13 residues. Trimming removed 5 bases at V and 2 bases at J, with 8 bases between. CDR3 nucleotide sequence: TGTGCCAGCAGTGGCTCCCACACAGATACGCAGTATTTT. Protein: CASSGSHTDTQYF.

This clonotype occurred a few times. V gene TRBV14 combines with J gene TRBJ2-3; no definite D call. The CDR3 covers 13 residues. The V end lost 3 bases, the J end lost 7 bases, and 11 bases lay between the germline ends. Germline V gives CDR1 SGHDN, CDR2 FVKESK. The CDR3 sequence is CASSHRPSYTQYF. DNA for the CDR3: TGTGCCAGCAGCCACAGACCGAGCTATACGCAGTATTTT.

V usage is TRBV5-4 and J usage is TRBJ2-3; unclear D gene. Germline V gene sequence: CDR1 SGHNT, CDR2 YYREEE (reference sequence). Trimming pared 4 bases from V and 0 bases from J, leaving 12 bases between. CDR3 length equals 15 residues. The CDR3 here is CASSPSSASTDTQYF. CDR3 nucleotide sequence: TGTGCCAGCAGCCCGTCGTCGGCTAGCACAGATACGCAGTATTTT. The full variable domain, completed using reference TRBV5-4 and TRBJ2-3, is ETGVTQSPTHLIKTRGQQVTLRCSSQSGHNTVSWYQQALGQGPQFIFQYYREEENGRGNFPPRFSGLQFPNYSSELNVNALELDDSALYLCASSPSSASTDTQYFGPGTRLTVL.

This clonotype occurred a few times. The chain joins TRBV15 to TRBJ2-3, with a tentative D call TRBD2 (6 bases). CDR1 LNHNV and CDR2 YYDKDF come from the germline V gene (reference sequence). Trimming cost V 0 bases and J 1 base, with 11 bases left between them. This CDR3 comprises 16 residues. CDR3 sequence: CATSRDGGAGTDTQYF. CDR3 nucleotide sequence: TGTGCCACCAGCAGAGATGGCGGGGCCGGCACAGATACGCAGTATTTT.

The genes are TRBV5-1 and TRBJ1-2; a possible D gene is TRBD1 (6 bases). Germline-derived CDR1 and CDR2 are SGHRS and YFSETQ. The CDR3 has 13 amino acids. V was trimmed by 4 bases and J by 6 bases, leaving 13 bases between them. The CDR3 DNA follows: TGCGCCAGCAGCCTGGGACAATCTAATGGCTACACCTTC. Protein: CASSLGQSNGYTF.

There are a few counts of this clonotype. The chain employs TRBV12-3 or TRBV12-4 and TRBJ2-3; possibly TRBD2 for D (5 bases). The CDR3 extends over 13 amino acids. Trimming left V 3 bases short and J 7 bases short, with 11 bases between. For the CDR3, the DNA is TGTGCCAGCAGTTTGACCGGGGTCTATACGCAGTATTTT. Amino acids: CASSLTGVYTQYF.

In its sample, this clonotype was seen a few times. The chain recombines TRBV6-5 with TRBJ1-6; no reliable D call. The CDR3 runs to 15 residues. V dropped 2 bases and J dropped 0 bases, with 5 bases sitting between them. Germline CDR1 is MNHEY and CDR2 is SVGAGI. The CDR3 nucleotides read TGTGCCAGCAGTTACGGGAGCTCCTATAATTCACCCCTCCACTTT. This gives the protein CASSYGSSYNSPLHF.